This TCR beta chain was recorded in a study of chemoradiotherapy in HPV16-positive cancers. Over chemoradiotherapy, repertoires were sampled more than once. Sequencing was performed with immunoSEQ multiplex PCR; in TCRdb, only in-frame clones are kept and a portion is missing. Of under 7,000 clones detected, 65% to 80% appear once; the ten largest clones hold about 39%. This TCR was sampled from a human donor with HPV-associated anogenital cancer. Sampling was conducted from a patient who underwent chemoradiotherapy.

The CDR3 here is CASSAVLGGGGDTQYF. The CDR3 DNA reads as TGTGCCAGCAGCGCGGTCTTGGGGGGAGGGGGAGATACGCAGTATTTT. The chain joins TRBV5-4 to TRBJ2-3; possibly TRBD2 for D (7 bases). Trimming removed 4 bases at V and 5 bases at J, with 20 bases between. Germline V gives CDR1 SGHNT, CDR2 YYREEE (reference sequence). The CDR3 has 16 residues.